Reported below is one T cell receptor beta chain. Its antigen specificity is not known. Per-base qualities were not stored, and no clone one base away is much larger. Between the V and J ends, shortened by 3 bases and 3 bases respectively, the junction contains 11 bases. CDR1 and CDR2 were assigned from the germline V gene as MNHEY and SVGAGI. The CDR3 starts with the cysteine, ends with the phenylalanine, and has 15 residues. The kept DNA is CDR3 alone, 45 bases in frame from the first base. Participants in the prospective study were aged about 18 to 90 years, lived in some 24 United States geographic areas, and enrolled through a virtual design. To assign participants to cohorts, the prospective study relied on clinical history that participants themselves reported in a screening survey and a study questionnaire. Recovered participants in ImmuneRACE Cohort 3 were defined as having two consecutive negative NP/OP PCR tests, clearance from a healthcare professional, or resolution of symptoms. Each participant in the prospective study had whole blood, serum and a nasopharyngeal or oropharyngeal swab collected by mobile phlebotomists. Prospective study participants could optionally give additional blood draws and questionnaires over an approximately 2-month period. Before DNA extraction, prospective study blood samples were shipped either frozen or at room temperature.

TCRbeta CDR3 regions were amplified from genomic DNA by means of the immunoSEQ Assay, a bias-controlled multiplex PCR. As for the authors' bioinformatics: The number of nucleated cells in each sample was estimated by amplification of reference gene primers within the assay. Sequence reads were collapsed and filtered to measure the absolute abundance of every unique TCRbeta CDR3 rearrangement. For each sample, productive Simpson clonality was calculated as the square root of Simpson's diversity index across productive rearrangements. TCRdb retrieved this table from immuneACCESS and kept in-frame rearrangements only. Not all clones are present; in checked studies, unresolved V genes account for under half, and no reason is known for the remainder. V and J calls and clone size come straight from that table; D and trimming were deduced from the DNA. The sample table records some 160,000 clones; approximately 87% of these occur just once. The ten most abundant clones make up 6.5% to 8% of the sample.

The sample comes from a study of blood T cell repertoires in COVID-19 (dated by TCRdb to the early 2020s). With regard to the full study: Samples from collaborators originated in the United States, Italy and Spain and spanned both the acute and convalescent phases of COVID-19. The prospective study material was composed of cDNA or gDNA derived from T cells, B-cell-depleted T cells, or PBMCs. Subjects who had been exposed to COVID-19, were actively infected with it, or had recovered from it provided the deeply sampled blood TCRbeta repertoires that made up the dataset. The repertoires were released in a freely available public database meant as a resource for research on the immune response to SARS-CoV-2. Samples came from the ongoing ImmuneRACE study (first 160 participants) plus 1,254 subjects from 6 global collaborators. Sample metadata almost always included a de-identified subject ID, COVID-19 status, age in years and sex. Where available, HLA class I and class II types were obtained from metadata supplied by the sample provider rather than from assay-based typing.

Beyond this particular receptor, the publication reports: How much clinical and demographic metadata was included differed by source and by participant, and the metadata was provided uncurated.

The V and J genes are TRBV6-5 and TRBJ1-4; 5 matching bases give a weak D call of TRBD1. The sequenced sample was PBMCs or T cells enriched from blood (not recorded which). The source of this sequence is a woman in her forties or fifties who had recovered from COVID-19. For the CDR3, the sequence is CASSYGGAANEKLFF. The base sequence is TGTGCCAGCAGTTATGGAGGGGCAGCTAATGAAAAACTGTTTTTT.